The 13 T cell receptor beta chains given below trace back to one sample, sequenced in a study of blood T cell repertoires in COVID-19. The repertoire was sequenced with immunoSEQ multiplex PCR; TCRdb's copy has only in-frame clones and lacks some. The sample has some 74,000 clones; more than 70% are singletons. The sample taken for sequencing was peripheral blood. The receptors were gathered from a man between 65 and 85 years old with active or convalescent COVID-19.

This clone was seen once. The chain has TRBV9 and TRBJ2-7, with 9 bases that match TRBD1. This CDR3 region has 14 residues. Germline CDR1 SGDLS, CDR2 YYNGEE. V was clipped by 1 base and J by 3 bases; unmatched bases: 2. CDR3 DNA sequence: TGTGCCAGCAGCGTATCGGGACAGGGCTACGAGCAGTACTTC. Its translation is CASSVSGQGYEQYF. The variable domain in full, with the rest retrieved from reference TRBV9 and TRBJ2-7, is DSGVTQTPKHLITATGQRVTLRCSPRSGDLSVYWYQQSLDQGLQFLIQYYNGEERAKGNILERFSAQQFPDLHSELNLSSLELGDSALYFCASSVSGQGYEQYFGPGTRLTVT.

V is TRBV7-9 and J is TRBJ1-6, with 7 bases aligning to TRBD1. V trimming: 1 base; J trimming: 9 bases; junction bases outside the gene matches: 3. Germline V gene lookup returns CDR1 SEHNR and CDR2 FQNEAQ (reference sequence). The CDR3 covers 14 residues. The CDR3 loop reads CASSLGQGGSPLHF. The CDR3 DNA follows: TGTGCCAGCAGCTTAGGACAGGGAGGTTCACCCCTCCACTTT.

The chain links TRBV30 to TRBJ2-7; no clear D. The CDR3 sequence is 12 residues long. CDR1 and CDR2 (germline): GTSNPN, SVGIG (reference sequence). V was shortened by 1 base and J by 7 bases, with 11 bases between the two germline ends. The CDR3 region has the DNA TGTGCCTGGAGTGGAGTGTTTTCAGAGCAGTACTTC. Translating it yields CAWSGVFSEQYF.

This rearrangement joins TRBV6-1 to TRBJ1-2, with 7 bases matching TRBD1. Germline V lookup: CDR1 MNHNS, CDR2 SASEGT. This CDR3 is 16 amino acids long. J gave up 2 bases and V 3 bases, and 9 bases lay outside the gene matches. CDR3 in DNA: TGTGCCAGCAGTGAGCAGACAGGGAGGAAGAACTATGGCTACACCTTC. Residues: CASSEQTGRKNYGYTF.

Ten or more counts support this clone. The chain combines TRBV3-1 (or the pseudogene TRBV3-2) with TRBJ1-1; 9 bases fit TRBD1. This CDR3 contains 15 residues. Germline CDR1 and CDR2: LGHDT and YNNKEL (reference sequence). V lost 4 bases, J lost 6 bases, and 9 bases stayed unmatched. The CDR3 DNA is TGTGCCAGCAGCCCCCGGGACAGGGTTTGGTCTGAAGCTTTCTTT. Translating it yields CASSPRDRVWSEAFF.

The gene calls are TRBV5-1 and TRBJ2-1; D might be TRBD2 (6 bases). Germline-derived CDR1 and CDR2 are SGHRS and YFSETQ. This CDR3 has 13 amino acids. V gave up 2 bases and J gave up 6 bases, with 9 bases separating them. The CDR3 DNA reads as TGCGCCAGCAGCTTCGGGACTGCCAATGAGCAGTTCTTC. It translates to CASSFGTANEQFF.

V is TRBV19 and J is TRBJ1-4, with D possibly matching TRBD1 (6 bases). Per germline, CDR1 LNHDA and CDR2 SQIVND (reference sequence). Trimming removed 5 bases at V and 8 bases at J, with 12 bases between. The CDR3 spans 13 residues. The CDR3 DNA is TGTGCCAGTAGTTCGGGGGGCAAGGAAAAACTGTTTTTT. It specifies CASSSGGKEKLFF.

This chain joins TRBV19 and TRBJ1-2; D unclear. Germline V gene sequence: CDR1 LNHDA, CDR2 SQIVND (reference sequence). There are 13 residues in the CDR3. Trimming removed 1 base from V and 7 bases from J, with 10 bases in between. The CDR3 here is CASSIGADIGYTF. The CDR3 nucleotides are TGTGCCAGTAGTATAGGGGCCGACATTGGCTACACCTTC.

V usage is TRBV3-1 (or the pseudogene TRBV3-2) and J usage is TRBJ2-1; 8 bases are a match to TRBD2. The trim removed 2 bases at V and 3 bases at J, leaving 3 bases unmatched. CDR3 length equals 15 residues. The germline gives CDR1 LGHDT, CDR2 YNNKEL (reference sequence). Written as DNA, the CDR3 is TGTGCCAGCAGCCAAAGCGGGGGAGACTACAATGAGCAGTTCTTC. It specifies CASSQSGGDYNEQFF.

This chain links TRBV18 with TRBJ1-3; perhaps TRBD1 as D (5 bases). The CDR3 covers 16 residues. The germline V gene has CDR1 KGHSH and CDR2 LQKENI. The ends were cut back, 6 bases at V and 0 bases at J, with 15 bases in the middle. The CDR3 loop is CASSESGIPSGNTIYF. CDR3 bases: TGTGCCAGCTCCGAATCAGGGATACCCTCTGGAAACACCATATATTTT.

The V and J genes are TRBV21-1 and TRBJ2-4; the D call in the table, TRBD1, was not verified against the DNA. TRBV21-1 corresponds to a pseudogene. This CDR3 contains 19 residues. The CDR3 sequence is CASSNGARDRGPCENIQYF. The DNA for the CDR3 is TGTGCCAGCAGCAATGGGGCCCGGGACAGGGGGCCATGTGAAAACATTCAGTACTTC.

The chain links TRBV9 to TRBJ2-1, with 10 bases fitting TRBD2. The CDR3 extends over 15 amino acids. Germline values: CDR1 SGDLS, CDR2 YYNGEE. The junction had 8 bases not matched to a gene; V was cut back by 3 bases and J by 8 bases. The CDR3 region has the DNA TGTGCCAGCAGCGCAAGCGGGGGGGAGGCCTATGAGCAGTTCTTC. It codes for CASSASGGEAYEQFF.

This clone has only one observation. The DNA of the CDR3 is TGTGCCATCAGTGAGTCGCCGGGGTTTAATGGCTACACCTTC. Translating it yields CAISESPGFNGYTF. The gene calls are TRBV10-3 and TRBJ1-2; D ambiguous. Germline values: CDR1 ENHRY, CDR2 SYGVKD. The CDR3 runs 14 residues. Trimming stripped 0 bases from V and 6 bases from J, with 11 bases between.